These T cell receptor beta chains were read from a single sample in a study of Ad26.COV2.S vaccination and SARS-CoV-2 variants. Sequenced by immunoSEQ multiplex PCR; TCRdb stores in-frame clones only, minus some. The table includes 300,000 to 500,000 clones, about 88% detected once. Here the sequenced sample was peripheral blood, taken in a trial of Ad26.COV2.S vaccine versus placebo. These receptors all come from a person between 18 and 60 years old who received the Ad26.COV2.S COVID-19 vaccine or a placebo. CDR3s leave out the opening cysteine and the closing phenylalanine or tryptophan. Each record gives: J gene, V gene, CDR3 protein.

j_gene: TRBJ2-2
v_gene: TRBV24-1
CDR3aa: ATSDTALGSYTGELF

j_gene: TRBJ2-2
v_gene: TRBV5-4
CDR3aa: ASSSSGGLNTGELF

j_gene: TRBJ2-3
v_gene: TRBV6-1
CDR3aa: ASSENTFAY

j_gene: TRBJ1-5
v_gene: TRBV6-2/TRBV6-3
CDR3aa: ASSLILTTVSNQPQH

j_gene: TRBJ1-4
v_gene: TRBV15
CDR3aa: ATGWAVEKLF

j_gene: TRBJ1-3
v_gene: TRBV25-1
CDR3aa: ASSDFGSSGNTIY

j_gene: TRBJ1-2
v_gene: TRBV20-1
CDR3aa: SARDIGWST

j_gene: TRBJ2-3
v_gene: TRBV18
CDR3aa: ASEGGISTDTQY

j_gene: TRBJ1-2
v_gene: TRBV2
CDR3aa: ASRTIYRQGASDYGYT

j_gene: TRBJ2-1
v_gene: TRBV6-5
CDR3aa: ASTLTKDEQF

j_gene: TRBJ1-2
v_gene: TRBV5-1
CDR3aa: ASSLDGQYQYT

j_gene: TRBJ1-1
v_gene: TRBV18
CDR3aa: ASSPLEQTMNTEAF

j_gene: TRBJ2-7
v_gene: TRBV5-4
CDR3aa: ASSLGLAGGSSYEQY

j_gene: TRBJ2-1
v_gene: TRBV7-2
CDR3aa: ASSASKDHNEQF

j_gene: TRBJ1-2
v_gene: TRBV11-2
CDR3aa: ASSLFGTGANYGYT

j_gene: TRBJ2-7
v_gene: TRBV5-1
CDR3aa: ASSTGPTYEQY

j_gene: TRBJ1-4
v_gene: TRBV27
CDR3aa: ASSPHDGQEKLF

j_gene: TRBJ1-4
v_gene: TRBV9
CDR3aa: ASRGTGSNEKLF

j_gene: TRBJ2-7
v_gene: TRBV7-9
CDR3aa: ASSPDGMLSEQY

j_gene: TRBJ2-7
v_gene: TRBV7-8
CDR3aa: ASSLDGAGREQY

j_gene: TRBJ2-6
v_gene: TRBV7-2
CDR3aa: ASSTGQGSGANVLT

j_gene: TRBJ2-2
v_gene: TRBV3-1/TRBV3-2
CDR3aa: ASSQAQGGLGTGELF

j_gene: TRBJ2-1
v_gene: TRBV5-1
CDR3aa: ASSQEQGYNEQF

j_gene: TRBJ2-4
v_gene: TRBV6-5
CDR3aa: ASSRSVLPKNIQY

j_gene: TRBJ2-1
v_gene: TRBV28
CDR3aa: ASSSVINEQF

j_gene: TRBJ1-1
v_gene: TRBV5-1
CDR3aa: ASRTGVNTEAF

j_gene: TRBJ2-6
v_gene: TRBV27
CDR3aa: ASSSSGAGANVLT

j_gene: TRBJ1-2
v_gene: TRBV27
CDR3aa: ASSFTAGSNYGYT

j_gene: TRBJ2-1
v_gene: TRBV4-2
CDR3aa: ASSQDGFRGGYNEQF

j_gene: TRBJ1-5
v_gene: TRBV4-1
CDR3aa: ASSQEIGQESNNQPQH

j_gene: TRBJ1-4
v_gene: TRBV10-3
CDR3aa: AISESRGPYNEKLF

j_gene: TRBJ2-1
v_gene: TRBV5-4
CDR3aa: ASSLGAGYPNEQF

j_gene: TRBJ1-5
v_gene: TRBV4-1
CDR3aa: ASSQGREPQH

j_gene: TRBJ2-5
v_gene: TRBV10-3
CDR3aa: ATAILGAGETQY

j_gene: TRBJ2-6
v_gene: TRBV6-6
CDR3aa: ASSQNQGPGANVLT

j_gene: TRBJ2-6
v_gene: TRBV5-5
CDR3aa: ASSPDRAGANVLT

j_gene: TRBJ1-4
v_gene: TRBV3-1/TRBV3-2
CDR3aa: ASSQQRMVDEKLF

j_gene: TRBJ1-1
v_gene: TRBV5-1
CDR3aa: ASGSTGGSTEAF

j_gene: TRBJ2-3
v_gene: TRBV7-2
CDR3aa: ASSLGLAGGTDTQY

j_gene: TRBJ2-7
v_gene: TRBV2
CDR3aa: ASRGAGYEQY